The clone carrying this T cell receptor (beta chain) was found once. This sample is drawn from a study of blood T cell repertoires in COVID-19. In the study overall: Italy, Spain and the United States were the sources of the convalescent and acute COVID-19 samples. Sources were T cells, B-cell-depleted T cells, or PBMCs; the material itself was cDNA or gDNA.

As handled by the study authors: Reference gene primer amplification gave nucleated cell count estimates. The method was immunoSEQ multiplex PCR; TCRdb's version includes in-frame clones alone and lacks a portion of them. That table is the source of V, J and clone size, and D and trimming were worked out from the DNA. The sample lists about 290,000 clones; around four fifths were seen once. The clonotype was recovered from a woman aged 45-65 years with active or convalescent COVID-19. What was sequenced was peripheral blood.

The DNA of the CDR3 is TGTGCCAGCTCATTCCGCGGGGGGAATGTTGAAGCTTTCTTT. Translating it yields CASSFRGGNVEAFF. This chain links TRBV18 with TRBJ1-1; the D gene is possibly TRBD1 (5 bases). The CDR3 length is 14 residues. V lost 5 bases, J lost 7 bases, and 17 bases lay in between. CDR1 and CDR2 from the germline V gene are KGHSH and LQKENI.